The next 6 T cell receptor beta chains were all read from a single sample in a study of cytomegalovirus exposure and HLA in healthy donors. The PCR used 60 Vbeta and 13 Jbeta primers. Sequencing used immunoSEQ multiplex PCR; TCRdb keeps in-frame clones, though not all of them. The profile covers 150,000 to 200,000 clones, with around 83% appearing a single time and 3.5% to 5% taken by the ten largest. The sequenced sample was PBMCs. All receptors come from a man aged 45-65 years in good health and CMV-seropositive.

The V call is TRBV11-2, the J call TRBJ2-1, with 11 nucleotides matching TRBD2. CDR1 is SGHAT, CDR2 FQNNGV, per germline. This CDR3 contains 16 residues. Trimming at V came to 1 base and at J to 6 bases, leaving 5 bases not matched to a gene. CDR3 nucleotide sequence: TGTGCCAGCAGCTTAGTCGCTAGCGGGGGGCGCAATGAGCAGTTCTTC. Its protein product is CASSLVASGGRNEQFF.

The V and J genes are TRBV9 and TRBJ1-1; 12 bases are a match to TRBD1. Germline CDR1 SGDLS, CDR2 YYNGEE. J lost 8 bases, V lost 0 bases, and 17 bases had no gene match. The CDR3 has 19 amino acids. In DNA, the CDR3 is TGTGCCAGCAGCGTAGGGAGGGAGGGGACAGGGGGCTTAATGTCGGAAGCTTTCTTT. The encoded protein is CASSVGREGTGGLMSEAFF. The full variable domain, rest sourced from reference TRBV9 and TRBJ1-1, is DSGVTQTPKHLITATGQRVTLRCSPRSGDLSVYWYQQSLDQGLQFLIQYYNGEERAKGNILERFSAQQFPDLHSELNLSSLELGDSALYFCASSVGREGTGGLMSEAFFGQGTRLTVV.

Details on this clone: Other nucleotide sequences in the sample specify the same CDR3. This chain joins TRBV10-3 and TRBJ2-1; 14 bases are a match to TRBD2. With V trimmed by 6 bases and J by 4 bases, 5 bases remained unmatched. The CDR3 has 16 residues. The germline V gene encodes CDR1 ENHRY and CDR2 SYGVKD. The CDR3 is CAIRGTSGSSYNEQFF. CDR3 nucleotide sequence: TGTGCCATCAGGGGGACTAGCGGGAGTTCGTACAATGAGCAGTTCTTC.

The rearrangement uses TRBV7-9 and TRBJ2-1, with D uncertain. V was cut by 3 bases and J by 4 bases, with 10 bases left in between. The germline CDR1 and CDR2 sequences are SEHNR and FQNEAQ (reference sequence). The CDR3 has 14 amino acids. The CDR3, as DNA: TGTGCCAGCAGCTTTAGCACGTCATACAATGAGCAGTTCTTC. It translates to CASSFSTSYNEQFF.

The chain joins TRBV7-9 to TRBJ1-5, with 9 bases that match TRBD1. V shed 3 bases, J shed 5 bases, and the junction held 8 bases outside the gene matches. This CDR3 spans 16 amino acids. Per germline, CDR1 SEHNR and CDR2 FQNEAQ (reference sequence). The CDR3 protein is CASSFSGQGYYQPQHF. The CDR3 DNA reads as TGTGCCAGCAGCTTCTCAGGACAGGGGTACTATCAGCCCCAGCATTTT.

This clone was seen a handful of times. This chain links TRBV29-1 with TRBJ2-1; no reliable D call. Germline V gives CDR1 SQVTM, CDR2 ANQGSEA. This CDR3 comprises 14 residues. With 1 base removed from V and 6 bases from J, the gap between germline ends came to 13 bases. DNA of the CDR3: TGCAGCGTTGAAGGCGCCCGTCCGGTCAATGAGCAGTTCTTC. Translation gives CSVEGARPVNEQFF.